Listed below are T cell receptor beta chains from one sample, sequenced in a study of blood T cells in healthy people across ages. A single record per CDR3 protein comes from TCRdb applying MiXCR to the 5' RACE reads. The data hold around 870,000 distinct CDR3 sequences, with about 30% observed a single time. What was sequenced was blood. Receptors originate from a woman over 75 in good health. Each CDR3 is given with its conserved first and last residue. Fields, in order: clone size, J gene, V gene, CDR3 protein. The size field is filled for only some rows; it gives once, few, many or a size class.

>many|TRBJ2-5|TRBV12-3/TRBV12-4
CASSLFPGQGTETQYF
>many|TRBJ2-1|TRBV3-1
CASSQGLAGANEQFF
>many|TRBJ2-7|TRBV7-9
CASSLRLAGGNEQYF
>NA|TRBJ1-1|TRBV2
CASRDGTGSTEAFF
>few|TRBJ1-2|TRBV11-2
CASSLGTGLRRYGYTF
>few|TRBJ1-5|TRBV6-6
CASRRTGTEDNNQPQHF
>many|TRBJ2-3|TRBV7-6
CASSLDERDTQYF
>few|TRBJ1-2|TRBV28
CASIRQGGYGYTF
>NA|TRBJ2-1|TRBV2
CAGIAQTGLYNEQFF
>NA|TRBJ1-1|TRBV19
CASSIFPRGSNTEAFF
>many|TRBJ2-3|TRBV20-1
CSAPPQGRTDTQYF
>many|TRBJ2-5|TRBV5-1
CASSLLGAYQETQYF
>many|TRBJ1-2|TRBV9
CASSLRTGVYGYTF
>many|TRBJ2-7|TRBV5-1
CASSPGQAVYEQYF
>few|TRBJ2-1|TRBV7-9
CASSLVRTNEQFF
>NA|TRBJ1-6|TRBV7-2
CASSSMFDSPLHF
>many|TRBJ2-7|TRBV6-2/TRBV6-3
CASTRDRLDYEQYF
>many|TRBJ2-6|TRBV5-6
CASSPLGVGANVLTF
>NA|TRBJ1-5|TRBV2
CASSGGLGSQPQHF
>many|TRBJ1-2|TRBV29-1
CSAAGLGAYGYTF
>NA|TRBJ2-3|TRBV6-2/TRBV6-3
CASSYMLGGTTDTQYF
>many|TRBJ2-3|TRBV7-9
CASQFTTDTQYF
>few|TRBJ1-1|TRBV3-1
CASGQVGGNTEAFF
>many|TRBJ2-7|TRBV6-2/TRBV6-3
CASSYSTGATYEQYF
>NA|TRBJ1-2|TRBV12-3/TRBV12-4
CASSFKKTGTGYTF
>NA|TRBJ1-1|TRBV21-1
CASSKRSTEAFF
>many|TRBJ2-3|TRBV12-3/TRBV12-4
CASRPQADTQYF
>NA|TRBJ2-7|TRBV7-2
CASSFGLRTYEQYF
>NA|TRBJ1-2|TRBV20-1
CSAETAGTGPDYTF
>many|TRBJ2-5|TRBV9
CASSEGSGAEETQYF
>few|TRBJ1-1|TRBV5-5
CASSLIGGSWNTEAFF
>NA|TRBJ1-1|TRBV12-3/TRBV12-4
CASSFRQANTEAFF
>many|TRBJ2-3|TRBV5-1
CASSQAGQGLANTQYF
>many|TRBJ1-2|TRBV7-9
CASSLGLQGVRGYTF
>many|TRBJ2-4|TRBV7-2
CASSQTGNIQYF
>many|TRBJ2-2|TRBV24-1
CATSDLRDGVRTGELFF
>few|NA|TRBV6-5
CASSYSPASEQYF
>few|TRBJ1-2|TRBV30
CAWSPTGGYYGYTF
>NA|TRBJ1-5|TRBV5-5
CASSQTGAGRGQPQHF
>few|TRBJ2-3|TRBV30
CAWRVPDTQYF
>NA|TRBJ1-1|TRBV10-3
CAISELQGASEAFF
>many|TRBJ2-1|TRBV7-2
CASSWAINNEQFF
>many|TRBJ2-2|TRBV10-3
CAISESGDTGELFF
>many|TRBJ1-2|TRBV11-2
CASSSLAGARRGYTF
>NA|TRBJ2-3|TRBV10-2
CASRATRAPPDTQYF
>NA|TRBJ1-1|TRBV3-1
CASRSFRDRVSEAFF
>NA|TRBJ1-2|TRBV20-1
CSARVGGNDGYTF
>many|TRBJ2-5|TRBV7-2
CASSLGTGGTETQYF
>NA|TRBJ2-7|TRBV20-1
CSARGGPGSYEQYF
>many|TRBJ2-3|TRBV20-1
CSARRLGGSYADTQYF
>few|TRBJ1-1|TRBV7-9
CASSLLLTGVSEAFF
>few|TRBJ2-5|TRBV5-1
CASSPYDAAPGETQYF
>NA|TRBJ1-1|TRBV5-1
CVSSLLGNTEAFF
>many|TRBJ1-2|TRBV3-1
CASSQDRGGYTF
>NA|TRBJ2-3|TRBV7-2
CASSDHPGATGTQYF
>many|TRBJ2-4|TRBV28
CASSFGGNIQYF
>many|TRBJ2-3|TRBV6-1
CASSEGRTGKDTQYF
>NA|TRBJ1-2|TRBV6-6
CASKPGQGAEGYTF
>few|TRBJ2-1|TRBV20-1
CSLDSHNEQFF